This is a list of T cell receptor beta chains from one sample in a study of human T cells and chemical hapten exposure. Using its own MiXCR run on the 5' RACE reads, TCRdb lists one record per CDR3 protein. The top ten hold approximately 7% of the sample, which has 80,000 or so distinct CDR3 sequences, roughly 15% seen once. Receptors were obtained from a female donor in good health. CDR3s include the opening cysteine and the closing phenylalanine or tryptophan. D genes are given only for firm matches. Clone size is shown for a subset of rows, as once, few, many or a class of expanded clone.

V gene	J gene	D gene	clone size	CDR3 protein	CDR3 DNA
TRBV7-8	TRBJ1-1	NA	NA	CASRQGPDTNTEAFF	TGTGCCAGCAGACAGGGTCCGGACACGAACACTGAAGCTTTCTTT
TRBV7-2	TRBJ2-1	TRBD2	NA	CASSLAGLAGGHEQFF	TGTGCCAGCAGCTTAGCGGGACTAGCGGGGGGCCATGAGCAGTTCTTC
TRBV6-2/TRBV6-3	TRBJ1-5	NA	many	CASSYPYQPQHF	TGTGCCAGCAGTTACCCGTATCAGCCCCAGCATTTT
TRBV7-9	TRBJ1-2	TRBD1	few	CASRTGTGVPGYTF	TGTGCCAGCAGGACGGGGACAGGGGTGCCCGGCTACACCTTC
TRBV5-1	TRBJ2-7	TRBD1	few	CASSPGTGSREQYF	TGCGCCAGCAGCCCCGGGACAGGGAGTCGCGAGCAGTACTTC
TRBV7-9	TRBJ1-6	NA	NA	CASSKGEASNSPLHF	TGTGCCAGCAGCAAGGGGGAGGCGTCGAATTCACCCCTCCACTTT
TRBV5-5	TRBJ1-6	TRBD1	many	CASSPDRDSPLHF	TGTGCCAGCAGCCCCGACAGGGATTCACCCCTCCACTTT
TRBV7-2	TRBJ2-3	TRBD2	NA	CASRLAGAPGTQYF	TGTGCCAGCAGATTAGCGGGGGCCCCGGGAACGCAGTATTTT
TRBV12-3/TRBV12-4	TRBJ1-2	NA	many	CASSRGFLKYGYTF	TGTGCCAGCAGCCGAGGGTTTCTGAAGTATGGCTACACCTTC
TRBV12-3/TRBV12-4	TRBJ2-3	TRBD1	NA	CASSLGDRITDTQYF	TGTGCCAGCAGTTTAGGGGACAGGATCACAGATACGCAGTATTTT
TRBV28	TRBJ2-5	NA	NA	CASSLWDLKEQETQYF	TGTGCCAGCAGTTTATGGGACCTCAAAGAACAAGAGACCCAGTACTTC